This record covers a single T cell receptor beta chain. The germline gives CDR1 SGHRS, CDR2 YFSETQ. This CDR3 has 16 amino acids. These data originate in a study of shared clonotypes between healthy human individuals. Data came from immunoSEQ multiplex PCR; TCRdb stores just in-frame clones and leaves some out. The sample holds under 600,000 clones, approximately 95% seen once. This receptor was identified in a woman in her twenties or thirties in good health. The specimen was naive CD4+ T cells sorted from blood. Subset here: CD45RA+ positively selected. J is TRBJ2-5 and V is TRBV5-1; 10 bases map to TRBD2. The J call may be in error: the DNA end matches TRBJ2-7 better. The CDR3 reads CASSLALAGVDYEQYF. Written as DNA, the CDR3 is TGCGCCAGCAGCTTGGCCCTAGCGGGAGTTGACTACGAGCAGTACTTC.